Sequencing of this T cell receptor beta chain was carried out in a study of blood T cell repertoires in COVID-19. Germline V CDR1 and CDR2: MDHEN, SYDVKM. The V and J ends lost 6 bases and 1 base, in that order; junction bases with no gene match: 7. This CDR3 is 16 amino acids long. The method was immunoSEQ multiplex PCR; TCRdb's version includes in-frame clones alone and lacks a portion of them. There are 250,000 to 300,000 clones in the sample; roughly 85% occur only once, and 1.9% lies in the top ten. The sample consisted of PBMCs or T cells enriched from blood (not recorded which). This chain links TRBV28 with TRBJ2-7; 12 bases align to TRBD2. This receptor was obtained from a woman in her forties or fifties who had recovered from COVID-19. DNA of the CDR3: TGTGCCAGCAGGATCGGGGGACTAGCGGGTTCCTACGAGCAGTACTTC. It specifies CASRIGGLAGSYEQYF.